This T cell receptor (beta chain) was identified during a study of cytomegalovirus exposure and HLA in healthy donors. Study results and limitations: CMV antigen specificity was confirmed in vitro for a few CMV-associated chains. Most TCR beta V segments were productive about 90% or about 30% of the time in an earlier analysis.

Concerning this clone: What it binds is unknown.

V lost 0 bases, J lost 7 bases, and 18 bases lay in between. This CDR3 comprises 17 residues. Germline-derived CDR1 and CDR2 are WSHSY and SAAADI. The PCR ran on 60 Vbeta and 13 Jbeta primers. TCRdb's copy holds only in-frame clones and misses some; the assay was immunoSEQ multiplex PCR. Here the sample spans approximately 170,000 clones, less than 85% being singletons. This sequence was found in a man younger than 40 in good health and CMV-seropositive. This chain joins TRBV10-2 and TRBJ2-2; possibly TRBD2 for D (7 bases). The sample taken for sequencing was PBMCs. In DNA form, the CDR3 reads TGCGCCAGCAGTGAGTCGCCTGACGGGGGGCCCGGCGGGGAGCTGTTTTTT. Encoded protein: CASSESPDGGPGGELFF.